These 13 T cell receptor beta chains share one sample of origin, sequenced in a study of T cell responses to AZD1222 COVID-19 vaccine. Clones were sequenced by immunoSEQ multiplex PCR, and TCRdb holds only the in-frame ones, with some missing. The repertoire holds nearly 90,000 clones, around 88% seen once, with 10% in the top ten. This sample comprised peripheral blood, obtained on day 0 of MenACWY control vaccination. All receptors derive from an adult in good health.

This chain uses TRBV5-8 with TRBJ1-1; 7 nucleotides align to TRBD1. Germline values: CDR1 SGHTS, CDR2 YDEGEE. Unmatched junction bases numbered 12, after V lost 3 bases and J lost 1 base. The CDR3 is made up of 17 amino acids. CDR3 nucleotide sequence: TGTGCCAGCAGCTCGTCCCCGTTGGGACAGCCGAACACTGAAGCTTTCTTT. Translation: CASSSSPLGQPNTEAFF. The whole variable domain, filled in from reference TRBV5-8 and TRBJ1-1, reads EAGVTQSPTHLIKTRGQQATLRCSPISGHTSVYWYQQALGLGLQFLLWYDEGEERNRGNFPPRFSGRQFPNYSSELNVNALELEDSALYLCASSSSPLGQPNTEAFFGQGTRLTVV.

This rearrangement joins TRBV6-6 to TRBJ1-6; maybe TRBD1 (6 bases). Germline CDR1 MNHNY, CDR2 SVGAGI (reference sequence). CDR3 size: 14 residues. V lost 2 bases to trimming and J lost 5 bases, with 7 bases between them. The CDR3 nucleotides read TGTGCCAGCAGTTACACAGGGAATAATTCACCCCTCCACTTT. Residues: CASSYTGNNSPLHF.

J is TRBJ2-1 and V is TRBV20-1; no clear D. The germline V gene encodes CDR1 DFQATT and CDR2 SNEGSKA (reference sequence). V lost 6 bases and J lost 7, with 10 bases in between. The CDR3 is 11 residues long. CDR3 nucleotide sequence: TGCAGTGCCGAGGAAAGGAATGAGCAGTTCTTC. Encoded protein: CSAEERNEQFF.

In this sample, this clone turned up a few times. The gene calls are TRBV7-8 and TRBJ2-5; TRBD1 agrees at 7 bases. V lost 8 bases to trimming and J lost 3 bases; unmatched junction nucleotides: 9. Per the germline V gene, CDR1 is SGHVS and CDR2 is FQNEAQ. The CDR3 loop spans 14 amino acids. CDR3 DNA: TGTGCCAGCGCAACAGGGACAGTAGAAGAGACCCAGTACTTC. It encodes CASATGTVEETQYF.

The rearrangement joins TRBV28 to TRBJ1-2; 9 bases align to TRBD1. V was clipped by 2 bases and J by 4 bases; unmatched bases: 2. The CDR3 consists of 14 residues. The V gene's germline CDR1 is MDHEN and CDR2 SYDVKM. CDR3 sequence: CASSLRTGVYGYTF. For the CDR3, the DNA is TGTGCCAGCAGTTTACGGACAGGGGTCTATGGCTACACCTTC.

This sequence joins TRBV18 and TRBJ2-3, with D tentatively TRBD2 (6 bases). CDR1 and CDR2 from the germline V gene are KGHSH and LQKENI. The CDR3 is made up of 13 amino acids. The V end was cut by 0 bases, the J end by 5 bases, with 6 bases between. The CDR3: CASSPPGGDTQYF. In nucleotides, the CDR3 is TGTGCCAGCTCACCACCGGGGGGAGATACGCAGTATTTT.

The J gene is TRBJ2-3, the V gene TRBV9; 10 bases are shared with TRBD1. The germline V gene has CDR1 SGDLS and CDR2 YYNGEE. This CDR3 comprises 15 residues. V shed 4 bases and J 3 bases; nucleotides not matched to a gene: 5. The CDR3 protein is CASSTGQGITDTQYF. CDR3 nucleotides: TGTGCCAGCAGCACGGGACAGGGGATAACAGATACGCAGTATTTT.

This chain uses TRBV27 with TRBJ1-5; tentatively, D is TRBD1 (6 bases). V dropped 6 bases and J dropped 6 bases, with 15 bases sitting between them. The CDR3 loop spans 14 amino acids. CDR1 is MNHEY, CDR2 SMNVEV, per germline (reference sequence). The CDR3 loop is CASRVRGEGQPQHF. The DNA of the CDR3 is TGTGCCAGCAGGGTTAGGGGGGAGGGTCAGCCCCAGCATTTT.

CDR3 DNA sequence: TGCAGCGTTGACAGGGCGCAACGAGGGGCTGAAGCTTTCTTT. This codes for CSVDRAQRGAEAFF. The rearrangement joins TRBV29-1 to TRBJ1-1, with D maybe TRBD1 (5 bases). Germline CDR1 reads SQVTM; CDR2 reads ANQGSEA. This CDR3 spans 14 amino acids. V lost 3 bases and J lost 6, with 17 bases in between.

The V and J genes are TRBV12-5 and TRBJ1-1; D gene ambiguous. Germline V gene data show CDR1 as LGHNT and CDR2 as FRNRAP. This CDR3 contains 14 residues. The V end was cut by 1 base, the J end by 0 bases, with 6 bases between. CDR3: CASGLALMNTEAFF. CDR3 nucleotide sequence: TGTGCTAGTGGTTTGGCCCTGATGAACACTGAAGCTTTCTTT. The whole variable domain, remainder taken from reference TRBV12-5 and TRBJ1-1, is DARVTQTPRHKVTEMGQEVTMRCQPILGHNTVFWYRQTMMQGLELLAYFRNRAPLDDSGMPKDRFSAEMPDATLATLKIQPSEPRDSAVYFCASGLALMNTEAFFGQGTRLTVV.

This chain links TRBV7-2 with TRBJ1-1; 9 bases line up with TRBD1. CDR3 length: 15 residues. The ends lost 5 bases at V and 5 bases at J; junction bases unmatched: 9. CDR1 is SGHTA and CDR2 is FQGNSA in the germline V gene. The CDR3 DNA follows: TGTGCCAGCAGCCCTCGACAGGGGGGTAGGACTGAAGCTTTCTTT. Protein product: CASSPRQGGRTEAFF.

The chain employs TRBV2 and TRBJ2-2; D ambiguous. The germline V gene encodes CDR1 SNHLY and CDR2 FYNNEI. The CDR3 has 13 residues. The V and J ends lost 7 bases and 1 base respectively, with 7 bases between them. This CDR3 is CASMVGNTGELFF. DNA for the CDR3: TGTGCCAGCATGGTGGGGAACACCGGGGAGCTGTTTTTT.

This clone was detected only a few times. The V call is TRBV7-8, the J call TRBJ2-7; 10 bases are a match to TRBD1. V shed 10 bases, J shed 1 base, and the junction held 7 bases outside the gene matches. The germline CDR1 and CDR2 sequences are SGHVS and FQNEAQ. This CDR3 has 14 residues. The CDR3, as DNA: TGTGCCATTCTCCGGGACAGGGGATCCTACGAGCAGTACTTC. This gives the protein CAILRDRGSYEQYF.